The clone carrying this T cell receptor beta chain was observed a handful of times. Ophthalmopathy patients had moderate-to-severe active disease, CAS ≥3, NOSPECS ≥4, and disease duration under 3 months. Diagnoses used clinical symptoms, serum thyroxine and TRAb, thyroid ultrasound and orbital computed tomography. This sample was taken from a study of T cells in Graves' hyperthyroidism and ophthalmopathy. Researchers amplified the TCR beta CDR3 regions from RNA transcripts. First-round RT-PCR targeting the TCR CDR3 was performed with the HTBI primer set. TCRdb reprocessed the multiplex PCR reads via MiXCR and lists one record per CDR3 protein. The profile covers around 530,000 distinct CDR3 sequences, with under 20% appearing a single time and approximately 18% taken by the ten largest. The CDR3 is 15 amino acids. Looked up from germline, CDR1 is SGHDN and CDR2 is FVKESK. Trimming shortened V by 1 base and J by 5 bases, and 12 bases separated the two germline ends.

This chain links TRBV14 with TRBJ1-5; D is ambiguous. The sample consisted of blood. This clonotype was obtained from a woman between 18 and 29 years old with Graves' ophthalmopathy. The CDR3 region is CASSQGGSPDQPQHF. CDR3 nucleotide sequence: TGTGCCAGCAGCCAAGGCGGGTCTCCCGATCAGCCCCAGCATTTT.